The rows below give T cell receptor beta chains drawn from one sample of a study of cytomegalovirus exposure and HLA in healthy donors. Some clones are missing from TCRdb's copy, which holds only in-frame ones; the method was immunoSEQ multiplex PCR. The sample has approximately 190,000 clones; around 84% are singletons. The sample comprised PBMCs. The receptors here all came from a man aged 40-49 years in good health and CMV-seropositive. The CDR3 runs from the conserved cysteine through the conserved F or W. D genes are given only for firm matches. Only part of the rows carry a size: once, few, many, or a class if the clone is expanded.

abundance	v_gene	j_gene	d_gene	CDR3aa	CDR3nt
-	TRBV5-1	TRBJ2-1	TRBD2	CASSLGGGGYNEQFF	TGCGCCAGCAGCTTGGGCGGGGGGGGCTACAATGAGCAGTTCTTC
-	TRBV6-1	TRBJ1-1	TRBD1	CASSDTGGGTEAFF	TGTGCCAGCAGTGATACAGGGGGAGGTACTGAAGCTTTCTTT
-	TRBV5-1	TRBJ2-3	-	CASSLAMRHTDTQYF	TGCGCCAGCAGCTTGGCCATGAGGCACACAGATACGCAGTATTTT
-	TRBV4-2	TRBJ2-1	-	CASSQDRGVNEQFF	TGTGCCAGCAGCCAAGACCGTGGAGTTAATGAGCAGTTCTTC
-	TRBV7-2	TRBJ1-1	TRBD1	CASTGRGQQALNTEAFF	TGTGCCAGCACCGGGCGGGGACAGCAAGCACTGAACACTGAAGCTTTCTTT
-	TRBV7-2	TRBJ2-7	TRBD2	CASSSSGGSSYEQYF	TGTGCCAGCAGCTCCTCGGGAGGGAGCTCCTACGAGCAGTACTTC
-	TRBV6-6	TRBJ2-7	TRBD2	CASSARTSGIGEQYF	TGTGCCAGCAGTGCAAGGACTAGCGGGATAGGCGAGCAGTACTTC
-	TRBV29-1	TRBJ1-2	TRBD1	CSVERDRGGYGYTF	TGCAGCGTTGAGAGGGACAGGGGTGGGTATGGCTACACCTTC
-	TRBV9	TRBJ2-7	-	CASSVGWGQDEQYF	TGTGCCAGCAGCGTAGGGTGGGGGCAAGACGAGCAGTACTTC
-	TRBV28	TRBJ2-3	-	CASSPQGYRPDTQYF	TGTGCCAGCAGCCCACAGGGATACCGACCAGATACGCAGTATTTT
-	TRBV6-6	TRBJ1-4	TRBD1	CAIRGTGFNEKLFF	TGTGCCATCCGAGGGACAGGCTTTAATGAAAAACTGTTTTTT
few	TRBV5-3	TRBJ2-7	TRBD2	CETSGKAVDEQYF	TGTGAAACTAGCGGGAAGGCTGTCGACGAGCAGTACTTC
-	TRBV2	TRBJ2-1	-	CASSEGMGTYNEQFF	TGTGCCAGCAGTGAGGGCATGGGTACCTACAATGAGCAGTTCTTC
-	TRBV27	TRBJ1-5	TRBD1	CASSFSGGQPQHF	TGTGCCAGCAGTTTTTCAGGGGGCCAGCCCCAGCATTTT
once	TRBV18	TRBJ1-1	TRBD1	CASSPPDRLNTEAFF	TGTGCCAGCTCACCACCGGACAGGCTGAACACTGAAGCTTTCTTT
-	TRBV14	TRBJ2-5	-	CASSQGTSGRGRRETQYF	TGTGCCAGCAGCCAAGGAACTAGCGGAAGGGGGCGGAGGGAGACCCAGTACTTC
-	TRBV27	TRBJ2-3	TRBD2	CASSPGGPPDTQYF	TGTGCCAGCAGCCCGGGGGGGCCCCCAGATACGCAGTATTTT
-	TRBV2	TRBJ1-6	-	CASGRGGVRSPLHF	TGTGCCAGCGGCCGGGGAGGGGTTAGGTCACCCCTCCACTTT
-	TRBV6-1	TRBJ2-1	TRBD1	CASSEMDRGFYNEQFF	TGTGCCAGCAGTGAAATGGACAGGGGGTTTTACAATGAGCAGTTCTTC
-	TRBV5-1	TRBJ1-2	TRBD1	CASSPGTGLLGDYGYTF	TGCGCCAGCAGCCCGGGGACAGGCCTCCTTGGGGACTATGGCTACACCTTC
-	TRBV6-5	TRBJ2-2	-	CASSYSGVAGELFF	TGTGCCAGCAGTTACTCAGGGGTTGCCGGGGAGCTGTTTTTT
-	TRBV10-3	TRBJ2-7	TRBD1	CAILDGDSYEQYF	TGTGCCATCCTTGATGGGGACAGCTACGAGCAGTACTTC
few	TRBV28	TRBJ1-4	-	CASSSRTQKNEKLFF	TGTGCCAGCAGTTCCCGGACACAGAAAAATGAAAAACTGTTTTTT
-	TRBV28	TRBJ2-5	TRBD2	CASSLDPSGRWETQYF	TGTGCCAGCAGTTTAGATCCTAGCGGGAGGTGGGAGACCCAGTACTTC
-	TRBV11-2	TRBJ2-7	-	CASSPWGGEQYF	TGTGCCAGCAGCCCGTGGGGAGGCGAGCAGTACTTC
-	TRBV11-3	TRBJ1-1	-	CASSLDRGKPTKEAFF	TGTGCCAGCAGCTTAGATAGGGGGAAACCGACAAAGGAAGCTTTCTTT
-	TRBV11-2	TRBJ1-1	-	CASSLVGGMNTEAFF	TGTGCCAGCAGCTTAGTAGGGGGTATGAACACTGAAGCTTTCTTT
-	TRBV7-8	TRBJ2-7	-	CASSLEGGTAYEQYF	TGTGCCAGCAGCTTAGAAGGCGGGACAGCCTACGAGCAGTACTTC
-	TRBV19	TRBJ1-1	-	CASKGQGAMNTEAFF	TGTGCCAGTAAAGGTCAAGGAGCCATGAACACTGAAGCTTTCTTT
-	TRBV5-1	TRBJ1-5	TRBD1	CASSLEGQGGQPQHF	TGCGCCAGCAGCTTGGAGGGACAGGGGGGACAGCCCCAGCATTTT
-	TRBV6-4	TRBJ2-1	TRBD1	CASSDSLRREGGQECYNEQFF	TGTGCCAGCAGTGACTCGTTAAGAAGAGAGGGGGGACAGGAATGCTACAATGAGCAGTTCTTC
-	TRBV5-5	TRBJ1-6	TRBD1	CASSLTGGFNSPLHF	TGTGCCAGCAGCTTGACAGGGGGTTTTAATTCACCCCTCCACTTT